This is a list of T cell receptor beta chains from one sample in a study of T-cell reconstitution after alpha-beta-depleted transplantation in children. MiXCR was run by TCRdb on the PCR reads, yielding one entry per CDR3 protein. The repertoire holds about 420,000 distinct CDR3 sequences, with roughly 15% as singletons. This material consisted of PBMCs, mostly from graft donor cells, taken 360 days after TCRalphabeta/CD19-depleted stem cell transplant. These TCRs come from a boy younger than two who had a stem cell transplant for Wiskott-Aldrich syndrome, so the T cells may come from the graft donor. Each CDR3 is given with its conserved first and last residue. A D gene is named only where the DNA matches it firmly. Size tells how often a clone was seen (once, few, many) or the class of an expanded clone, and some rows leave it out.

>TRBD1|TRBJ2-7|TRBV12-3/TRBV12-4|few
CASSWDRGTYEQYF
TGTGCCAGCAGTTGGGACAGGGGTACCTACGAGCAGTACTTC
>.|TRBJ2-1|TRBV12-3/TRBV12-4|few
CASGDISFYNEQFF
TGTGCCAGCGGGGACATTTCCTTTTACAATGAGCAGTTCTTC
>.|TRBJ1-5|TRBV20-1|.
CSAIGAGYQPQHF
TGCAGTGCTATCGGGGCCGGGTATCAGCCCCAGCATTTT
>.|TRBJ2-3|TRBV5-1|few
CASSLQEATDTQYF
TGCGCCAGCAGCTTACAGGAAGCCACAGATACGCAGTATTTT
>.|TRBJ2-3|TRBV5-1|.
CASSSWTANTDTQYF
TGCGCCAGCAGCTCGTGGACAGCAAACACAGATACGCAGTATTTT
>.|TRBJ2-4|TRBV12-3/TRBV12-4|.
CASSLGWQGILAKNIQYF
TGTGCCAGCAGTTTGGGTTGGCAAGGGATACTAGCCAAAAACATTCAGTACTTC
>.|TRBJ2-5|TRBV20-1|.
CSARVRTQYF
TGCAGTGCTAGGGTGAGGACCCAGTACTTC
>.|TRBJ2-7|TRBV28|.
CASAVLEGTYEQYF
TGTGCCAGCGCGGTCTTAGAGGGAACCTACGAGCAGTACTTC
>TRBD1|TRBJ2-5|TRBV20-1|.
CSARTGTGGQETQYF
TGCAGTGCTAGGACCGGGACAGGGGGTCAAGAGACCCAGTACTTC
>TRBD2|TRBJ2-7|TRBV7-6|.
CASSLWFPGLAGGPADYEQYF
TGTGCCAGCAGCTTATGGTTCCCGGGACTAGCGGGAGGACCCGCTGACTACGAGCAGTACTTC
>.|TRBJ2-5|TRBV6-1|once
CASSRSVQETQYF
TGTGCCAGCAGCCGTTCGGTCCAAGAGACCCAGTACTTC
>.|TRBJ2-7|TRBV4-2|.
CASSQALGLRNLYEQYF
TGTGCCAGCAGCCAAGCATTGGGACTCCGGAACCTCTACGAGCAGTACTTC
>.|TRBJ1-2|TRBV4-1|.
CASSQEGPTGNYGYTF
TGCGCCAGCAGCCAAGAAGGACCCACAGGGAACTATGGCTACACCTTC
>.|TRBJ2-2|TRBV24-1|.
CATSDWSGTAKTGELFF
TGTGCCACCAGTGATTGGTCCGGGACGGCGAAGACCGGGGAGCTGTTTTTT
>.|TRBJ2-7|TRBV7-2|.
CASVGSSYEQYF
TGTGCCAGCGTAGGGTCTTCCTACGAGCAGTACTTC
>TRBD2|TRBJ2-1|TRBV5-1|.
CASALGLAGANEQFF
TGCGCCAGCGCCCTGGGACTAGCGGGAGCGAATGAGCAGTTCTTC
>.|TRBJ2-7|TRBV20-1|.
CSATPGQYPGREQYF
TGCAGTGCTACCCCCGGACAGTACCCGGGGAGGGAGCAGTACTTC
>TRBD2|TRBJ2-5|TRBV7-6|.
CASSLRLAGDEETQYF
TGTGCCAGCAGCTTAAGACTAGCGGGGGATGAAGAGACCCAGTACTTC
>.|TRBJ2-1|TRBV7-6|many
CASSLENEQFF
TGTGCCAGCAGCTTAGAGAATGAGCAGTTCTTC
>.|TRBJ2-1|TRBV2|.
CASTFPLTHSYNEQFF
TGTGCCAGCACCTTCCCCCTTACACATTCCTACAATGAGCAGTTCTTC
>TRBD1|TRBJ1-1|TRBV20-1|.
CSARNQGDTEAFF
TGCAGTGCTAGAAATCAGGGGGACACTGAAGCTTTCTTT
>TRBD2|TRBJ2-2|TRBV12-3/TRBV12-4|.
CASSSEAGGTTGELFF
TGTGCCAGCAGTTCCGAAGCGGGAGGGACCACCGGGGAGCTGTTTTTT
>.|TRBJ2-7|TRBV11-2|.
CASSFDWAARDF
TGTGCCAGCAGCTTCGACTGGGCGGCTAGAGACTTC
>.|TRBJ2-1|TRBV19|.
CASSIPIPRAGGNEQFF
TGTGCCAGTAGTATTCCGATACCCCGGGCTGGGGGGAATGAGCAGTTCTTC
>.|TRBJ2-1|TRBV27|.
CASSFASRDEQFF
TGTGCCAGCAGTTTTGCGAGTCGGGATGAGCAGTTCTTC
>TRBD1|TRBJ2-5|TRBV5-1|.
CASSLRTGGEETQYF
TGCGCCAGCAGCTTGCGGACAGGGGGCGAAGAGACCCAGTACTTC
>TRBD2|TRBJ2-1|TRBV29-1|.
CSVGLAGPNEQFF
TGCAGCGTTGGTCTAGCGGGACCCAATGAGCAGTTCTTC
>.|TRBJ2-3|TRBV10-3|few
CAISSRDRSGGPRRKASTDTQYF
TGTGCCATCAGTAGCCGGGACAGATCGGGAGGGCCACGTCGAAAGGCTAGCACAGATACGCAGTATTTT
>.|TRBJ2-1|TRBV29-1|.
CSVRGSSYNEQFF
TGCAGCGTTCGGGGGAGCTCCTACAATGAGCAGTTCTTC
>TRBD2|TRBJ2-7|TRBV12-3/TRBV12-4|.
CASSLTSGRAEQYF
TGTGCCAGCAGTTTGACTAGCGGGAGGGCCGAGCAGTACTTC
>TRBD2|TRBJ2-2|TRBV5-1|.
CASSPFPLLAEGSTGELFF
TGCGCCAGCAGCCCCTTCCCGTTACTAGCGGAGGGGTCCACCGGGGAGCTGTTTTTT
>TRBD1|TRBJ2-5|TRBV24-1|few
CATSDHGTGGETQYF
TGTGCCACCAGTGACCACGGGACAGGCGGAGAGACCCAGTACTTC
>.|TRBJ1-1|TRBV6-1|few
CASSPLGDTNTEAFF
TGTGCCAGCAGCCCGCTGGGGGATACGAACACTGAAGCTTTCTTT
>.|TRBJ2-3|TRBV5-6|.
CASSSRATDTQYF
TGTGCCAGCAGCTCGAGGGCCACAGATACGCAGTATTTT
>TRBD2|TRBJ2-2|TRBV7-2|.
CASRLATNGELFF
TGTGCCAGCCGACTAGCGACGAACGGGGAGCTGTTTTTT
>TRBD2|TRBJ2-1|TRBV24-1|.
CATSGSLAGAYNEQFF
TGTGCCACCAGTGGTAGCCTAGCGGGAGCCTACAATGAGCAGTTCTTC
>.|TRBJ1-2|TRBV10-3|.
CAISEGRGIENYGYTF
TGTGCCATCAGTGAGGGCAGGGGAATTGAGAACTATGGCTACACCTTC
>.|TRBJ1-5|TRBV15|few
CATSRPGYQPQHF
TGTGCCACCAGCAGGCCAGGATATCAGCCCCAGCATTTT
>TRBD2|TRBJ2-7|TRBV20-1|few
CSARLAGGTYEQYF
TGCAGTGCTAGACTAGCGGGGGGGACCTACGAGCAGTACTTC
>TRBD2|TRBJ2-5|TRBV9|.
CASSVGATSVYQETQYF
TGTGCCAGCAGCGTAGGGGCGACTAGCGTATATCAAGAGACCCAGTACTTC
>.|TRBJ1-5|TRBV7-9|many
CASSHDRSINQPQHF
TGTGCCAGCAGCCATGACAGAAGCATTAATCAGCCCCAGCATTTT
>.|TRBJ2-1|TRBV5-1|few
CASSTPGVAGSYNEQFF
TGCGCCAGCAGCACCCCAGGGGTGGCGGGTTCATACAATGAGCAGTTCTTC
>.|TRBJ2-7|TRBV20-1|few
CSARRSGGSYEQYF
TGCAGTGCGAGAAGGTCCGGGGGTTCCTACGAGCAGTACTTC
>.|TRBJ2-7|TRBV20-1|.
CSAMGLREYEQYF
TGCAGTGCTATGGGTTTAAGAGAATACGAGCAGTACTTC
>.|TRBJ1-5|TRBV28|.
CASSEVGNQPQHF
TGTGCCAGCAGTGAGGTGGGCAATCAGCCCCAGCATTTT
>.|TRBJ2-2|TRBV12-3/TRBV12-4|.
CASSGMVSTGELFF
TGTGCCAGCAGTGGGATGGTGAGCACCGGGGAGCTGTTTTTT
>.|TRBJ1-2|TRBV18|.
CASSIQKEPSYGYTF
TGTGCCAGCTCAATACAAAAGGAACCTTCGTATGGCTACACCTTC
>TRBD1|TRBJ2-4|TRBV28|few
CASSLGGSRGNIQYF
TGTGCCAGCAGTCTAGGGGGCTCACGGGGAAACATTCAGTACTTC
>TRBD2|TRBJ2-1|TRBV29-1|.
CSVEGAGRRGLAPNEQFF
TGCAGCGTTGAAGGGGCAGGGCGGAGGGGACTAGCCCCCAATGAGCAGTTCTTC
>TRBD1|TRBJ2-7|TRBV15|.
CATSRGLFGTVLYEQYF
TGTGCCACCAGCAGAGGTCTCTTCGGGACAGTCCTCTACGAGCAGTACTTC
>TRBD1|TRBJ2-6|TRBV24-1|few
CATSGRDRGHNVLTF
TGTGCCACCAGTGGCCGGGACAGGGGACACAACGTCCTGACTTTC
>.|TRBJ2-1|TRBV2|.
CASIWGIGKGNEQFF
TGTGCCAGCATTTGGGGGATTGGAAAGGGGAATGAGCAGTTCTTC
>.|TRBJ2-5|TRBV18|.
CASSPSGGSRTQYF
TGTGCCAGCTCACCAAGCGGTGGTTCAAGGACCCAGTACTTC
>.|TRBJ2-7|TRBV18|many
CASSPPGQTSYEQYF
TGTGCCAGCTCACCACCCGGACAGACCTCCTACGAGCAGTACTTC